The T cell receptor (beta chain) described here comes from a study of blood T cells in healthy people across ages. The study's findings and limits: Among long-lived donors, naive CD4+ cells were more numerous and diversity higher than in aged donors.

Peripheral blood, about 9.8 milliliters per donor, was collected. Researchers isolated at least 7 million PBMCs per sample. PCR was performed a second time for about 6 to 12 cycles using a sample-barcoded 5' primer and a J-beta primer mix. MiXCR, run by TCRdb on the 5' RACE reads, gives a single entry per CDR3 protein. The sample contains 580,000 or so distinct CDR3 sequences, less than 60% of which appear only once. On this clonotype itself: The antigen is undetermined. The junction does not match germline at one end; this may be a read error.

The sample was blood. This TCR was sampled from a man aged 80 or over in good health.

CDR3 sequence reads: CAGSRQGAWHEQYF. The DNA of the CDR3 is TGTGCCGGCAGCCGACAGGGGGCTTGGCACGAGCAGTACTTC. The chain combines TRBV2 with TRBJ2-7, with 10 bases that match TRBD1. The V gene's germline CDR1 is SNHLY and CDR2 FYNNEI. The CDR3 sequence is 14 residues long. Together with reference TRBV2 and TRBJ2-7, the CDR3 gives the full variable domain: EPEVTQTPSHQVTQMGQEVILRCVPISNHLYFYWYRQILGQKVEFLVSFYNNEISEKSEIFDDQFSVERPDGSNFTLKIRSTKLEDSAMYFCAGSRQGAWHEQYFGPGTRLTVT.